This T cell receptor (beta chain) originates from a study of OX40 agonist ivuxolimab in advanced cancers. Sequenced by immunoSEQ multiplex PCR; TCRdb stores in-frame clones only, minus some. Here the sample spans about 50,000 clones, 85% to 95% being singletons. The length of the CDR3 is 13 residues. Germline CDR1 SQVTM, CDR2 ANQGSEA. Trimming cost V 7 bases and J 0 bases, with 10 bases left between them. The specimen comprised CD4+ or CD8+ T cells sorted from blood, sampled in a trial of the OX40 agonist ivuxolimab. The receptor comes from an adult with an advanced solid tumor such as melanoma, head and neck, liver or kidney cancer. This chain links TRBV29-1 with TRBJ2-1, with unresolved D. CDR3 nucleotides: TGCAGCGCGCAAACGAGCTCCTACAATGAGCAGTTCTTC. Its protein product is CSAQTSSYNEQFF.